This is a list of T cell receptor beta chains from one sample in a study of glioma-infiltrating T cells. TCRdb re-derived calls from the multiplex PCR reads in MiXCR, one entry per CDR3 protein. This table has about 210,000 distinct CDR3 sequences, 25% to 35% appearing once. Sequences were obtained from glioma tissue, nonneoplastic brain tissue, or PBMCs (not recorded which). The source of these receptors is a human donor with low-grade glioma or glioblastoma, undergoing nonglioma brain surgery, or in good health (not recorded which). The conserved cysteine and the conserved F or W are not part of the CDR3 here.

CDR3: ASSQAGNTEAF
V: TRBV4-3
J: TRBJ1-1

CDR3: ASSLEEENQPQH
V: TRBV7-9
J: TRBJ1-5

CDR3: ASSPPGLYSYEQY
V: TRBV3-1
J: TRBJ2-7

CDR3: SVRGQLNTEAF
V: TRBV29-1
J: TRBJ1-1

CDR3: SARGTSTSGTSYEQY
V: TRBV20-1
J: TRBJ2-7

CDR3: AISESSGSQY
V: TRBV10-3
J: TRBJ2-7

CDR3: ASSLEAGGGSYEQY
V: TRBV7-2
J: TRBJ2-7

CDR3: ASSPSGTESTDTQY
V: TRBV5-4
J: TRBJ2-3

CDR3: ASSLTPQGPSTDTQY
V: TRBV12-3/TRBV12-4
J: TRBJ2-3

CDR3: ASSPPFRTGRPYEQY
V: TRBV7-3
J: TRBJ2-7

CDR3: ASSLAPVLSGNTIY
V: TRBV7-2
J: TRBJ1-3

CDR3: ASSQAHSPLH
V: TRBV3-1
J: TRBJ1-6

CDR3: SVEDAGAGRTEAS
V: TRBV29-1
J: TRBJ1-1

CDR3: ASSSRVAGTYEQY
V: TRBV9
J: TRBJ2-7

CDR3: ASSEHRVDNSPLH
V: TRBV6-1
J: TRBJ1-6

CDR3: AWSVTSGGEQY
V: TRBV30
J: TRBJ2-7

CDR3: ASSLGGRTEAF
V: TRBV28
J: TRBJ1-1

CDR3: SVGGSPLDGYT
V: TRBV29-1
J: TRBJ1-2

CDR3: ASSSQTQY
V: TRBV28
J: TRBJ2-5

CDR3: ASSSPTTNEQF
V: TRBV7-2
J: TRBJ2-1

CDR3: ASSIGQGEETQY
V: TRBV11-1
J: TRBJ2-5

CDR3: ASSFASGAVEVYEQY
V: TRBV7-8
J: TRBJ2-7

CDR3: ASSLDRIREHEQF
V: TRBV11-2
J: TRBJ2-1

CDR3: ASSQTPGQHNQPQH
V: TRBV4-1
J: TRBJ1-5

CDR3: SAKSRGFKNIQY
V: TRBV20-1
J: TRBJ2-4

CDR3: ASSPSKTASYEQY
V: TRBV7-3
J: TRBJ2-7

CDR3: ASRLLLQTSATNEKLF
V: TRBV5-5
J: TRBJ1-4

CDR3: ASTWRTQYEQY
V: TRBV6-1
J: TRBJ2-7

CDR3: ASKKTGTSYEQY
V: TRBV7-2
J: TRBJ2-7

CDR3: ASSIAGSTQY
V: TRBV19
J: TRBJ2-3

CDR3: ASSTGAYEQY
V: TRBV6-1
J: TRBJ2-7

CDR3: ASSYHGSSYEQY
V: TRBV6-2/TRBV6-3
J: TRBJ2-7

CDR3: ASSPESPGFYNEQF
V: TRBV11-2
J: TRBJ2-1

CDR3: SAPETGALRAF
V: TRBV20-1
J: TRBJ1-1

CDR3: ASSQEGQGATDTQY
V: TRBV4-1
J: TRBJ2-3

CDR3: ASSLKPGANTEAF
V: TRBV4-1
J: TRBJ1-1

CDR3: VSSFRGLSEQETQY
V: TRBV27
J: TRBJ2-5

CDR3: ASSLTGGNEQF
V: TRBV7-3
J: TRBJ2-1

CDR3: ASSFGEGRRETQY
V: TRBV12-3/TRBV12-4
J: TRBJ2-5

CDR3: ASRALAGGTGELF
V: TRBV12-3/TRBV12-4
J: TRBJ2-2

CDR3: ASSRLAGKNTGELF
V: TRBV2
J: TRBJ2-2

CDR3: ASSFRDRVETQY
V: TRBV5-4
J: TRBJ2-5

CDR3: ASSSGLVSYNEQF
V: TRBV5-1
J: TRBJ2-1

CDR3: ASSSTHYSGSVGYAQY
V: TRBV6-2/TRBV6-3
J: TRBJ2-7

CDR3: ASSTDLNTEAF
V: TRBV19
J: TRBJ1-1